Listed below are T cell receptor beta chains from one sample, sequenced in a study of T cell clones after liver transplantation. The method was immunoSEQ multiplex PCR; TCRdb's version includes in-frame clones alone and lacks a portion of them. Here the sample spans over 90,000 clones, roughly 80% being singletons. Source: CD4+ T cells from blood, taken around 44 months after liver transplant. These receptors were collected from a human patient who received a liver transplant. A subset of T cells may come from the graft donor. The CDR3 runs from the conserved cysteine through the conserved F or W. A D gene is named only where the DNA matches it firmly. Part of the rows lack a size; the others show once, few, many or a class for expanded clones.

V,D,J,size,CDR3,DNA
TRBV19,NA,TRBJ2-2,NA,CATSQGANTGELFF,TGTGCCACCAGTCAGGGAGCGAACACCGGGGAGCTGTTTTTT
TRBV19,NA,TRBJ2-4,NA,CASSGWEIAKNIQYF,TGTGCCAGTAGTGGGTGGGAAATAGCCAAAAACATTCAGTACTTC
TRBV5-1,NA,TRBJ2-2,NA,CASSPALDGTGELFF,TGCGCCAGCAGCCCGGCCTTGGATGGCACCGGGGAGCTGTTTTTT
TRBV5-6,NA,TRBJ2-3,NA,CASSLRLGFKVSTDTQYF,TGTGCCAGCAGTCTGCGCCTGGGCTTCAAGGTTAGCACAGATACGCAGTATTTT
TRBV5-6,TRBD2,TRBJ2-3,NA,CASSLAGGLVSTDTQYF,TGTGCCAGCAGCTTAGCGGGGGGGCTCGTGAGCACAGATACGCAGTATTTT
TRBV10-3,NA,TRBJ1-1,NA,CAISDKGTEAFF,TGTGCCATCAGTGACAAGGGCACTGAAGCTTTCTTT
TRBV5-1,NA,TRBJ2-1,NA,CASTMLGGATYNEQFF,TGCGCCAGCACTATGTTGGGTGGGGCCACCTACAATGAGCAGTTCTTC
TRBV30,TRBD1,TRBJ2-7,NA,CAWRKGQGGTYEQYF,TGTGCCTGGAGGAAGGGACAGGGGGGAACCTACGAGCAGTACTTC
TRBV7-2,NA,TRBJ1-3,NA,CASSPRGGGLGGNTIYF,TGTGCCAGCAGCCCCCGGGGAGGGGGGCTAGGTGGAAACACCATATATTTT
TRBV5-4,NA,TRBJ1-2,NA,CASSRFTDAKIGYTF,TGTGCCAGCAGCCGATTTACAGACGCTAAGATCGGATACACCTTC
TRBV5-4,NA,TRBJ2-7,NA,CASRSRGMYEQYF,TGTGCCAGCCGCTCCCGGGGGATGTACGAGCAGTACTTC
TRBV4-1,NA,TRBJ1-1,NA,CASSQDYGGLGRRTEAFF,TGCGCCAGCAGCCAAGACTATGGGGGGCTTGGACGACGGACTGAAGCTTTCTTT
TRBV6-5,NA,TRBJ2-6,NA,CASKDRIPGANVLTF,TGTGCCAGCAAGGACCGAATCCCTGGGGCCAACGTCCTGACTTTC
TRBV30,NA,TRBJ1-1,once,CAWRGQGGTEAFF,TGTGCCTGGAGAGGGCAGGGTGGCACTGAAGCTTTCTTT
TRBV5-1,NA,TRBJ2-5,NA,CASSHPGGGAETQYF,TGCGCCAGCAGCCACCCAGGGGGGGGCGCAGAGACCCAGTACTTC
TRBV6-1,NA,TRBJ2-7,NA,CASSVGRTYEQYF,TGTGCCAGCAGCGTGGGACGTACCTACGAGCAGTACTTC
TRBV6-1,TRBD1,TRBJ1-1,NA,CASRQGWTEAFF,TGTGCCAGCAGACAGGGGTGGACTGAAGCTTTCTTT
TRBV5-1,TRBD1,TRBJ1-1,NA,CASSWTGVNTEAFF,TGCGCCAGCAGCTGGACAGGGGTGAACACTGAAGCTTTCTTT
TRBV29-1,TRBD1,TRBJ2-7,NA,CSVDTGQGMTYEQYF,TGCAGCGTTGACACGGGACAGGGGATGACTTACGAGCAGTACTTC
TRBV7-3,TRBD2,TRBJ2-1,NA,CASSPLAGGLLDEQFF,TGTGCCAGCAGCCCCCTAGCGGGAGGGCTCTTGGATGAGCAGTTCTTC
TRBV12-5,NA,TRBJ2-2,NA,CASGKQGQAGELFF,TGTGCTAGTGGTAAACAGGGTCAAGCCGGGGAGCTGTTTTTT
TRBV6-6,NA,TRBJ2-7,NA,CASSPFVGGGNEQYF,TGTGCCAGCAGTCCCTTTGTGGGAGGGGGCAACGAGCAGTACTTC
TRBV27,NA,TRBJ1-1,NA,CASSSTQVPNTEAFF,TGTGCCAGCAGTAGTACCCAGGTTCCGAACACTGAAGCTTTCTTT
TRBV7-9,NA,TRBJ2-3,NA,CASSLSQRPDTQYF,TGTGCCAGCAGCTTATCCCAAAGGCCAGATACGCAGTATTTT
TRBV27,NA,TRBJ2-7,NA,CASSFSGPQFEQYF,TGTGCCAGCAGTTTCTCGGGTCCTCAGTTCGAGCAGTACTTC
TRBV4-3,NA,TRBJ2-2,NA,CASSLSPAATGELFF,TGCGCCAGCAGCCTAAGTCCGGCAGCCACCGGGGAGCTGTTTTTT
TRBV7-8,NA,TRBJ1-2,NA,CASSLPTAGYGYTF,TGTGCCAGCAGCCTACCGACAGCTGGCTATGGCTACACCTTC
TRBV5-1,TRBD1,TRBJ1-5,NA,CASSLGQGFQPQHF,TGCGCCAGCAGCTTAGGACAGGGATTCCAGCCCCAGCATTTT
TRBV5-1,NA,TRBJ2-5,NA,CASSPSPGSQETQYF,TGCGCCAGCAGCCCCTCCCCGGGCAGCCAAGAGACCCAGTACTTC
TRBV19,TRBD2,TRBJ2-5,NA,CASSRLAGGIVQETQYF,TGTGCCAGTAGTCGCCTAGCGGGAGGGATTGTCCAAGAGACCCAGTACTTC
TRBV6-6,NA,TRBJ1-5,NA,CASSFLNQPQHF,TGTGCCAGCAGTTTCCTCAATCAGCCCCAGCATTTT
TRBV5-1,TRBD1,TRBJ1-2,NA,CASSPGQDKNYGYTF,TGCGCCAGCAGCCCCGGACAGGACAAAAACTATGGCTACACCTTC
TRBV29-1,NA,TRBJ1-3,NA,CSVGAEGGNTIYF,TGCAGCGTTGGGGCGGAGGGAGGAAACACCATATATTTT
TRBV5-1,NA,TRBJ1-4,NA,CASSFSKGHRNEKLFF,TGCGCCAGCAGTTTTTCAAAGGGACACCGTAATGAAAAACTGTTTTTT
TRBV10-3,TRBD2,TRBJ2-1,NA,CAISESLTSGRLPEQFF,TGTGCCATCAGTGAGTCCTTGACTAGCGGGAGACTTCCTGAGCAGTTCTTC
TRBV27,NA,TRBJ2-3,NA,CASSPTRLADTQYF,TGTGCCAGCAGTCCCACCCGGCTAGCGGATACGCAGTATTTT
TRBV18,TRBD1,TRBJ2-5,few,CASSLTGVGETQYF,TGTGCCAGCTCACTCACAGGGGTAGGAGAGACCCAGTACTTC
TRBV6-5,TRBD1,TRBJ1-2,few,CASSYRQGGGYTF,TGTGCCAGCAGTTATAGACAGGGAGGTGGCTACACCTTC
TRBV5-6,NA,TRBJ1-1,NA,CASRAGMNTEAFF,TGTGCCAGCAGGGCAGGGATGAACACTGAAGCTTTCTTT